This T cell receptor beta chain was obtained from a study of blood T cell repertoires in COVID-19. Looked up from germline, CDR1 is SGDLS and CDR2 is YYNGEE. The CDR3 loop spans 14 amino acids. Trimming cost V 0 bases and J 1 base, with 7 bases left between them. Clones were sequenced by immunoSEQ multiplex PCR, and TCRdb holds only the in-frame ones, with some missing. The table has tens of thousands of clones, less than 85% seen once. The V and J genes are TRBV9 and TRBJ1-1; D perhaps matches TRBD1 (5 bases). Sequences were obtained from peripheral blood. This clonotype was sampled from a man aged 65 to 85 with active or convalescent COVID-19. CDR3: CASSVVGENTEAFF. CDR3 DNA sequence: TGTGCCAGCAGCGTAGTAGGGGAGAACACTGAAGCTTTCTTT.